This T cell receptor beta chain derives from a study of blood T cells in healthy people across ages (dated by TCRdb to between 2014 and 2016). With respect to the entire study: In model experiments, roughly one uniquely barcoded TCR beta cDNA molecule per two T cells was captured by template switching. Donors were grouped into four age groups: young (average 16 years), middle-aged (39), aged (roughly 67) and long-lived (less than 85). The study measured age-related changes in TCR beta repertoire diversity using deep sequencing normalized with unique cDNA molecular identifiers. Two additional independent replicas of 1 million unique cDNA reads from the same blood draw were analyzed for two donors (one aged 18 to 30 and one aged 80 or older). Donors of different ages were randomly distributed across sequencing lanes to avoid experimental bias. Beyond this particular receptor, the publication reports: Observed TCR beta diversity correlated strongly with the percentage of naive T cells measured by flow cytometry. Compared with the aged group, the long-lived group had more naive CD4+ T cells, fewer expanded clones and increased TCR diversity, suggesting age selection. Estimates of total diversity based on one million sequenced T cells were considered lower bounds and underestimates. Since profiling was done on bulk unsorted PBMCs, naive and antigen-experienced compartments could not be conclusively compared. As age increased, observed TCR beta diversity per million T cells dropped in a roughly linear way, and a significant reduction was already evident by age around 41. Donor CMV infection status was unknown, potentially confounding age-related changes in expanded clonotypes.

Libraries were constructed by 5' RACE. The listed sequencing device is Illumina HiSeq 2500. A second PCR of 7 to 11 cycles was performed with a sample-barcoded 5' primer and a J-beta primer mix. Each TCR beta cDNA molecule received a unique molecular identifier from a template-switch 5' adaptor carrying 12 random nucleotides. At least 3 million CDR3-containing paired-end reads were obtained from each sample. The Mint cDNA synthesis kit, primed by a TRBC-specific oligonucleotide, was used to synthesize first-strand cDNA from all RNA. All cDNA was treated with uracil-DNA glycosylase and then went through a first 18-cycle PCR with the universal primers M1SS and BC2_uni_R. Per the source publication's procedure: Normalization of each sample was performed by random selection of 1 million high-quality reads, each carrying a distinct molecular identifier. Reads sharing molecular identifiers were discarded rather than binned into consensus sequences. MiTCR, set to a Q25 quality threshold and the strictest error-elimination algorithm, was used for CDR3 identification, clonotype clustering and error correction. A nonparametric unseen species model with Euler transformation was used to estimate lower-bound total TCR beta diversity. The public reads were reanalyzed by TCRdb: fastp trimming at Q25, MiXCR alignment, in-frame beta chains only. Rows with one shared CDR3 protein collapse into an entry with the most common genes and DNA. The V and J calls were not made by the authors but by TCRdb's processing. This sample is represented by under 1,000,000 distinct CDR3 sequences; around 50% of them were singletons. The biggest ten clones account for 15% to 20% of the sample.

With regard to this clonotype: The antigen it binds to is not known. One base away there is no much larger clone; base qualities are not given.

The approximately 39 donors, aged about 6 to 95 years, were systemically healthy Caucasian individuals from Russia. Around 10 milliliters of peripheral blood were collected from each donor into EDTA-treated Vacutainer tubes. PBMCs were isolated by Ficoll-Paque density-gradient centrifugation, with at least 6 million obtained per sample. Trizol reagent was used to extract total RNA from PBMCs, with at least 6 micrograms per sample. Naive CD45RAhigh/CD27high T cell percentages were measured by flow cytometry on a PBMC aliquot from every donor. The clonotype originates from a man of 80 years or more in good health. Material: blood.

Here is the DNA: TGCGCCAGCAGCCAAGATCTCGCAGGTGGAAAACTGTTTTTT. This codes for CASSQDLAGGKLFF. Here the chain combines TRBV4-3 and TRBJ1-4; the D gene lacks a confident call. The junction carries 12 bases between V and J, which are trimmed by 0 bases and 10 bases respectively. The CDR3 starts with the cysteine, ends with the phenylalanine, and has 14 residues. Only the CDR3 portion is preserved as DNA: 42 bases, with reading frame beginning at the first base. The germline V gene sets CDR1 to LGHNA and CDR2 to YSLEER.